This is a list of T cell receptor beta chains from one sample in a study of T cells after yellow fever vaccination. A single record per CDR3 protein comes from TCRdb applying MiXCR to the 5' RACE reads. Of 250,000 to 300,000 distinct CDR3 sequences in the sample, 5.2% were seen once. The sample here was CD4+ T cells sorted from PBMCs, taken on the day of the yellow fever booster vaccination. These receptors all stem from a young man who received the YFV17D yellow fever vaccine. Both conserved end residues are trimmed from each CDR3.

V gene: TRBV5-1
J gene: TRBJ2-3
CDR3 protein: ASSFGTSGDTQY

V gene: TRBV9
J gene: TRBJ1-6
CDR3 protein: ASSASVDSPLH

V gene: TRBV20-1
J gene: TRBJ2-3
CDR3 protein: SAVGGGTDTQY

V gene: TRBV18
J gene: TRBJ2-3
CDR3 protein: ASLTGTSGTDTQY

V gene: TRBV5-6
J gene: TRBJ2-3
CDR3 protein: ASSEAGGPPSDTQY

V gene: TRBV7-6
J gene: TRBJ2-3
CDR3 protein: ASSNTENTDTQY

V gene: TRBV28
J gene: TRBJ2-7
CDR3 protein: ASSPGQTYEQY

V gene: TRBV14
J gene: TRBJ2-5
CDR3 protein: ASSQSRETQY

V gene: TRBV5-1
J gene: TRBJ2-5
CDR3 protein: ASSLVRAISRVEETQY

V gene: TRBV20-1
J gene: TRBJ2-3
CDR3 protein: SASPQGSGGAPDTQY

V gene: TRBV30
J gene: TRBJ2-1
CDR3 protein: AWRLGSYNEQF

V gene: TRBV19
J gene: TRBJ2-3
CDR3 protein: ASSTAGSGTDTQY

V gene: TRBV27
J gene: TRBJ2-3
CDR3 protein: ASSTQGFVTDTQY

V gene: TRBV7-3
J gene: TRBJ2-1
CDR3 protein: ASSPGVEQF

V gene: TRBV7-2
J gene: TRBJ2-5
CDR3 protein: ASSLVQWMTQY

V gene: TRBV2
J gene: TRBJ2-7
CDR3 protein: ASRLGGLASYEQY

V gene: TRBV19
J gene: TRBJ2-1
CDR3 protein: ASSSGTSWDSYNEQF

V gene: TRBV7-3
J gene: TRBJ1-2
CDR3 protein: ASSPGGTRDGYT

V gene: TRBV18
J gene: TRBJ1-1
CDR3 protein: ASSSGTQNTEAF

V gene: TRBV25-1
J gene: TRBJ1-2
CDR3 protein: ASRTSGGRGYT

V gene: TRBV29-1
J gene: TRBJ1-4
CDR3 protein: SVSRGREKLF

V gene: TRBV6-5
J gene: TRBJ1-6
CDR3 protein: ASRDRYSPLH

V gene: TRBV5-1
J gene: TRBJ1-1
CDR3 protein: ASAGDNGNTEAF

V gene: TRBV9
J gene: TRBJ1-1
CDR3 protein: ATTPQGPATEAF

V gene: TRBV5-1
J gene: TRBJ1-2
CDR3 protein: ASSLNRGPGAYGYT

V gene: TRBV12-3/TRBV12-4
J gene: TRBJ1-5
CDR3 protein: ASSIQGDQPQH

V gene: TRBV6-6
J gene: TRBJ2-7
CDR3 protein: ASSFEAGGSYEQY

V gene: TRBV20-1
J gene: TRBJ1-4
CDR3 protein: SARRRAASHEKLF

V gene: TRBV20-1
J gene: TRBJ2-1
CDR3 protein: SARDPAGINEQF

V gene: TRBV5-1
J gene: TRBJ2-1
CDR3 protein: ASSFRSSGGEQF

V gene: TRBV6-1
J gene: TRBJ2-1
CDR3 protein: ASSEDQRGAYNEQF

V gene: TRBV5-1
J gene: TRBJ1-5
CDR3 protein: ASSYLPGGSNQPQH

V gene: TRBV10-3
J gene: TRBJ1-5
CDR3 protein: AISDDRGPPPQH

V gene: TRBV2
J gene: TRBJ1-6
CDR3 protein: ASSTPPGQGAGVSPLH

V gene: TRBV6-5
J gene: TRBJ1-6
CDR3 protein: ASSYLDRGHSPLH

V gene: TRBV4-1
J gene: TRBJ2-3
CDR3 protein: ASSQVLAGTTGTQY

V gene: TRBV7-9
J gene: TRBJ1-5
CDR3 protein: ASSLQGNVQPQH

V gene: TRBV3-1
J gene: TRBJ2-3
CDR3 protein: ASSPLRRRGGAIGDTQY

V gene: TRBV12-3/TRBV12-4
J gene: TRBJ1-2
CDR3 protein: ASSLLLNYGYT

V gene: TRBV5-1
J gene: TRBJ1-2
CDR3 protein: ASSLAGNYGYT